These T cell receptor beta chains were read from a single sample in a study of T cell repertoires in cytomegalovirus infection. These receptors have no known antigen. TCRdb used MiXCR to reprocess the reads, holding one entry per CDR3 protein. Of about 69,000 distinct CDR3 sequences listed, 28% were seen once; the top ten hold about 60%. The specimen was CD8+ T cells from cultured PBMCs, collected from culture after CMV antigen stimulation. The origin of the receptors is a human donor in good health (CMV status not recorded). Some clones in this sample may be carry-over from other donors' samples. The CDR3 runs from the conserved cysteine through the conserved F or W. Each record gives: V gene, D gene, J gene, clone size, CDR3 protein, CDR3 DNA. D genes are given only for firm matches. Expanded clones are given a class, and other clones once, few, many or no size at all.

TRBV28	-	TRBJ2-2	-	CASSQTTGPTGGELFF	TGTGCCAGCAGCCAAACGACAGGCCCAACAGGAGGGGAGCTGTTTTTT
TRBV27	-	TRBJ2-7	-	CASTYPPNSYEQYF	TGTGCCAGCACCTACCCACCCAACTCCTACGAGCAGTACTTC
TRBV13	-	TRBJ1-2	few	CASSFPANYGYTF	TGTGCCAGCAGCTTCCCGGCTAACTATGGCTACACCTTC
TRBV19	-	TRBJ1-3	-	CASTIAGIANGNTIYF	TGTGCCAGTACCATTGCAGGGATCGCAAATGGAAACACCATATATTTT
TRBV13	TRBD2	TRBJ2-1	few	CASSLEASGGPSSYNEQFF	TGTGCCAGCAGCTTAGAAGCTAGCGGAGGGCCAAGCTCCTACAATGAGCAGTTCTTC
TRBV30	-	TRBJ1-5	many	CAWTMGGYNQPQHF	TGTGCCTGGACCATGGGGGGGTACAATCAGCCCCAGCATTTT
TRBV7-2	-	TRBJ2-3	many	CASSFGVPDTQYF	TGTGCCAGCAGCTTCGGGGTTCCAGATACGCAGTATTTT
TRBV12-3/TRBV12-4	TRBD1	TRBJ1-5	many	CASRGQGNQPQHF	TGTGCCAGCAGGGGACAGGGCAATCAGCCCCAGCATTTT
TRBV12-5	TRBD1	TRBJ2-2	few	CASGNYRGTNTGELFF	TGTGCTAGTGGCAACTACAGGGGGACGAACACCGGGGAGCTGTTTTTT
TRBV2	-	TRBJ1-1	few	CASSEGGNPNTEAFF	TGTGCCAGCAGTGAGGGGGGGAACCCGAACACTGAAGCTTTCTTT
TRBV11-2	-	TRBJ2-7	few	CATEKRRDEQYF	TGTGCCACCGAGAAACGGCGGGACGAGCAGTACTTC
TRBV3-1	-	TRBJ1-5	-	CASSQSGGSNQPQHF	TGTGCCAGCAGCCAATCTGGGGGTAGCAATCAGCCCCAGCATTTT
TRBV6-1	-	TRBJ1-1	-	CASSEGLGMNTEAFF	TGTGCCAGCAGTGAAGGGTTAGGGATGAACACTGAAGCTTTCTTT
TRBV7-9	-	TRBJ2-5	many	CASSPYVGGLETQYF	TGTGCCAGCAGCCCTTACGTGGGGGGCTTAGAGACCCAGTACTTC
TRBV7-9	-	TRBJ2-2	-	CASSPGQDTGELFF	TGTGCCAGCAGCCCCGGACAAGACACCGGGGAGCTGTTTTTT
TRBV25-1	-	TRBJ2-5	few	CATQGYRQETQYF	TGTGCCACCCAGGGCTACCGCCAAGAGACCCAGTACTTC
TRBV20-1	TRBD2	TRBJ2-3	few	CSARQSGNPRLPTDTQYF	TGCAGTGCTAGGCAGAGCGGGAACCCCCGACTACCCACAGATACGCAGTATTTT
TRBV12-5	-	TRBJ2-2	few	CASGLVRVVDTGELFF	TGTGCTAGTGGTTTGGTCAGGGTCGTAGATACCGGGGAGCTGTTTTTT
TRBV20-1	TRBD1	TRBJ2-5	few	CSANRGRGETQYF	TGCAGTGCTAACAGGGGGCGCGGGGAGACCCAGTACTTC
TRBV7-8	TRBD2	TRBJ2-1	many	CASSSFSGSSYNEQFF	TGTGCCAGCAGCTCGTTTAGCGGGAGCTCCTACAATGAGCAGTTCTTC
TRBV7-3	-	TRBJ2-6	-	CASSTSGFSGANVLTF	TGTGCCAGCAGCACTTCAGGGTTCTCTGGGGCCAACGTCCTGACTTTC
TRBV14	-	TRBJ2-2	few	CASSVRTGELFF	TGTGCCAGCTCGGTTAGGACCGGGGAGCTGTTTTTT
TRBV19	-	TRBJ1-1	-	CASSSGQNTEAFF	TGTGCCAGTAGTTCCGGACAGAACACTGAAGCTTTCTTT
TRBV27	TRBD1	TRBJ1-2	few	CASSLTGTGRGYTF	TGTGCCAGCAGTTTAACAGGGACAGGACGAGGCTACACCTTC
TRBV13	-	TRBJ1-3	-	CASSLGSGYSGNTIYF	TGTGCCAGCAGCTTAGGATCCGGTTACTCTGGAAACACCATATATTTT
TRBV7-9	-	TRBJ2-2	-	CASALSGPNTGELFF	TGTGCCAGCGCCCTATCCGGGCCAAACACCGGGGAGCTGTTTTTT
TRBV6-2/TRBV6-3	-	TRBJ1-1	few	CASSLGESTEAFF	TGTGCCAGCAGTTTGGGGGAAAGCACTGAAGCTTTCTTT
TRBV4-1	-	TRBJ2-7	-	CASSQDKGPSYEQYF	TGCGCCAGCAGCCAAGATAAAGGCCCCTCCTACGAGCAGTACTTC
TRBV27	-	TRBJ1-5	few	CASSLNRGNQPQHF	TGTGCCAGCAGTTTAAACAGGGGCAATCAGCCCCAGCATTTT